The next 30 T cell receptor beta chains were all read from a single sample in a study of T cells in Graves' hyperthyroidism and ophthalmopathy. The CDR3 regions of TCR beta were amplified from RNA transcripts. With the HTBI primer set, the TCR CDR3 went through a first round of RT-PCR. One entry per CDR3 protein results from TCRdb running MiXCR on the multiplex PCR reads. The sample carries over 400,000 distinct CDR3 sequences, around a fifth recorded once. Sequenced sample: blood. The source of these receptors is a woman in her seventies with Graves' ophthalmopathy.

This clonotype was recorded at least ten times. V and J are TRBV2 and TRBJ2-5; TRBD2 agrees at 10 bases. The CDR3 sequence is 15 residues long. Unmatched junction bases numbered 7, after V lost 5 bases and J lost 4 bases. Germline CDR1 reads SNHLY; CDR2 reads FYNNEI. The CDR3, as DNA: TGTGCCAGCAGTCTAGCGGGAGCTTTAGGAGAGACCCAGTACTTC. Its translation: CASSLAGALGETQYF.

This clonotype was picked up many times. The chain has TRBV7-2 and TRBJ1-2; the D gene is possibly TRBD1 (5 bases). CDR3 length: 13 residues. The V gene's germline CDR1 is SGHTA and CDR2 FQGNSA. Trimming removed 6 bases at V and 1 base at J, with 9 bases between. The chain's CDR3 is CASRQDLNYGYTF. The CDR3, as DNA: TGTGCCAGCAGACAGGACCTTAACTATGGCTACACCTTC.

The table lists this clonotype with a few counts. The V and J genes are TRBV20-1 and TRBJ2-1, with TRBD2 identical over 11 bases. The CDR3 is 16 amino acids. Germline CDR1 DFQATT, CDR2 SNEGSKA (reference sequence). Trimming took 2 bases from V and 8 from J; bases not matched to a gene: 11. The CDR3 loop reads CSARRLTSGSSDEQFF. CDR3 bases: TGCAGTGCTAGAAGACTTACTAGCGGGAGTTCGGATGAGCAGTTCTTC.

The rearrangement joins TRBV5-4 to TRBJ2-5; 10 positions match TRBD1. This CDR3 is built from 16 residues. V was pared by 4 bases and J by 3 bases, with 9 bases of the junction left unmatched. Germline lookup yields CDR1 SGHNT and CDR2 YYREEE (reference sequence). CDR3 region: CASSPVRGTGEETQYF. CDR3 in DNA: TGTGCCAGCAGCCCAGTACGAGGGACAGGGGAAGAGACCCAGTACTTC.

This clonotype was recorded at least ten times. The gene calls are TRBV6-1 and TRBJ2-5; D possibly uses TRBD1 or TRBD2 (5 bases each). This CDR3 is 15 amino acids long. The V gene lost 5 bases and the J gene lost 4 bases, with 17 bases spanning the gap. The germline gives CDR1 MNHNS, CDR2 SASEGT. CDR3 nucleotide sequence: TGTGCCAGCAGTAGTCGGGACCCTACAAGAGAGACCCAGTACTTC. Its protein is CASSSRDPTRETQYF.

This clonotype has only a few counts. An end of the junction does not agree with germline; a read error may underlie this. The chain carries TRBV6-4 and TRBJ2-7; 8 nucleotides align to TRBD2. The CDR3 has 13 residues. In germline, CDR1 is MRHNA, CDR2 SNTAGT. Here the CDR3 DNA reads TGTGCCAGCGGGAGCGGGAGTCGTTACGGGCAGTACTTC. Translation: CASGSGSRYGQYF.

This clonotype has only a few counts. The chain carries TRBV19 and TRBJ2-1, with D perhaps TRBD1 or TRBD2 (6 bases each). Germline V gene data show CDR1 as LNHDA and CDR2 as SQIVND (reference sequence). Trimming took off 2 bases at V and 3 bases at J, with 11 bases between the two ends. The CDR3 length is 15 residues. The CDR3, as DNA: TGTGCCAGTAGTATAAGTAGGGGGGTCTACAATGAGCAGTTCTTC. As protein: CASSISRGVYNEQFF.

V usage is TRBV11-2 and J usage is TRBJ2-2, with D possibly TRBD1 on 5 matching bases. The CDR3 has 15 residues. CDR1 is SGHAT and CDR2 is FQNNGV in the germline V gene. Trimming pared 6 bases from V and 5 bases from J, leaving 16 bases between. The CDR3 loop reads CASSSIGVRTGELFF. In nucleotides, the CDR3 is TGTGCCAGCAGTAGTATAGGGGTACGAACCGGGGAGCTGTTTTTT.

The CDR3 here is CASTDGAFGEKLFF. The CDR3 DNA reads as TGTGCCAGCACCGACGGGGCCTTCGGTGAAAAACTGTTTTTT. The rearrangement joins TRBV9 to TRBJ1-4, with D perhaps TRBD1 (5 bases). Germline lookup yields CDR1 SGDLS and CDR2 YYNGEE. The CDR3 extends over 14 amino acids. Trimming left V 6 bases short and J 7 bases short, with 16 bases between.

In regard to this clonotype: A much larger clone lies a single base off, so this may be a read error. The V call is TRBV2, the J call TRBJ1-2; perhaps TRBD1 as D (6 bases). The CDR3 totals 14 residues. V lost 8 bases to trimming and J lost 3 bases, with 16 bases between them. In germline, CDR1 is SNHLY, CDR2 FYNNEI. The CDR3 DNA is TGTGCCAGCGGTAGGCGGGACACAGACTATGGCTACACCTTC. It translates to CASGRRDTDYGYTF.

This clonotype has a handful of counts. The rearrangement joins TRBV24-1 to TRBJ2-3; 8 bases are shared with TRBD1. With V trimmed by 2 bases and J by 6 bases, 6 bases remained unmatched. Germline CDR1 and CDR2: KGHDR and SFDVKD. The CDR3 totals 15 residues. The CDR3 bases are TGTGCCACCAGTGATTATGGCAGGGGGCGTGATACGCAGTATTTT. Amino acids: CATSDYGRGRDTQYF.

The V and J genes are TRBV6-4 and TRBJ1-1, with D uncertain. V was shortened by 6 bases and J by 1 base, with 9 bases between the two germline ends. CDR3 length: 13 amino acids. Germline V gives CDR1 MRHNA, CDR2 SNTAGT. The CDR3 spells CASSASRNTEAFF. CDR3 nucleotides: TGTGCCAGCAGCGCAAGCCGGAACACTGAAGCTTTCTTT.

With respect to this clonotype: Being one base from a much bigger clone, this may be a read error. The V gene is TRBV20-1, the J gene TRBJ2-7; 9 nucleotides align to TRBD1. Germline V gene data show CDR1 as DFQATT and CDR2 as SNEGSKA (reference sequence). This CDR3 region has 13 residues. For the CDR3, the DNA is TGCGGTGCCCCGGGACAGGGAAGGAACGAGCAGTACTTC. As protein: CGAPGQGRNEQYF.

This clonotype appeared a few times. V and J are TRBV5-1 and TRBJ2-1, with TRBD2 identical over 7 bases. The CDR3 contains 13 residues. Germline loops: CDR1 SGHRS, CDR2 YFSETQ. V dropped 3 bases and J dropped 6; count of bases not matched to a gene: 3. The chain's CDR3 is CASSYGTTNEQFF. CDR3 DNA: TGCGCCAGCAGCTACGGGACTACCAATGAGCAGTTCTTC.

The V and J genes are TRBV28 and TRBJ2-3, with TRBD2 matching over 7 bases. Per the germline V gene, CDR1 is MDHEN and CDR2 is SYDVKM. The CDR3 length is 15 residues. The V gene end was trimmed by 3 bases and the J gene end by 2 bases; junction bases not matched to a gene: 5. CDR3 protein: CASSLGRDYTDTQYF. The DNA for the CDR3 is TGTGCCAGCAGTTTGGGGCGGGACTACACAGATACGCAGTATTTT.

This clonotype has a handful of counts. The genes are TRBV24-1 and TRBJ2-1; 14 positions agree with TRBD2. Losses at the gene ends were 3 bases for V and 5 bases for J; bases not matched to a gene: 14. This CDR3 spans 20 amino acids. Germline assignment: CDR1 KGHDR and CDR2 SFDVKD. The CDR3 protein is CATSDTAGRGTSGRNNEQFF. The CDR3 nucleotides are TGTGCCACCAGTGATACCGCCGGCAGGGGGACTAGCGGGAGAAACAATGAGCAGTTCTTC.

This chain joins TRBV7-8 and TRBJ1-1; 7 positions match TRBD1. V lost 6 bases, J lost 7 bases, and 14 bases stayed unmatched. CDR1 and CDR2 (germline): SGHVS, FQNEAQ. CDR3 length equals 15 residues. DNA for the CDR3: TGTGCCAGCAGTCAGGGGGGCTATGGGGGGGGTGAAGCTTTCTTT. This encodes CASSQGGYGGGEAFF.

A note on this clonotype: Possible read error: a much larger clone is one base away. In this CDR3 the conserved last residue, phenylalanine or tryptophan, is missing, so a read error is likely. The chain combines TRBV12-3 or TRBV12-4 with TRBJ1-1, with 7 bases matching TRBD1. The CDR3 spans 16 residues. The J segment lost 0 bases and the V segment lost 5 bases, leaving 9 bases of the junction unmatched. Written as DNA, the CDR3 is TGTGCCAGCAGTCCGGGACAGCACAGAATGAACACTGAAGCTTTCTCT. Its translation: CASSPGQHRMNTEAFS.

The gene calls are TRBV6-9 and TRBJ2-2, with no clear D. CDR1 is MNHGY and CDR2 is SVAAGI in the germline V gene. The CDR3 sequence is 12 residues long. V lost 3 bases and J 10 bases, leaving 9 bases between the germline ends. CDR3 nucleotides: TGTGCCAGCAGTTACGCTATTCAGGAGCTGTTTTTT. It specifies CASSYAIQELFF.

This clonotype was observed at least ten times. J is TRBJ1-2 and V is TRBV7-8, with a possible D match to TRBD1 (5 bases). The V end lost 1 base, the J end lost 5 bases, and 11 bases lay between the germline ends. The CDR3 is made up of 14 amino acids. CDR1 and CDR2 (germline): SGHVS, FQNEAQ. In DNA form, the CDR3 reads TGTGCCAGCAGCTTAGGATTGGGGGTGTATGGCTACACCTTC. Translated, it gives CASSLGLGVYGYTF.

There are many counts of this clonotype. This rearrangement joins TRBV7-2 to TRBJ2-1, with D hard to call. CDR1 and CDR2 (germline): SGHTA, FQGNSA. This CDR3 contains 13 residues. Deletions cut 3 bases from V and 12 bases from J, with 15 bases between. CDR3 DNA: TGTGCCAGCAGCTTCCCCGGAGCCGTCGGGCAGTTCTTC. Amino acid sequence: CASSFPGAVGQFF.

Here the CDR3 DNA reads TGTGCCAGCAGTATAGGGAGTGGTAACGAGCAGTACTTC. Its protein product is CASSIGSGNEQYF. The chain is built from TRBV28 and TRBJ2-7, with TRBD2 as a possible D gene (5 bases). Germline CDR1 MDHEN, CDR2 SYDVKM. With 5 bases removed from V and 5 bases from J, the gap between germline ends came to 13 bases. This CDR3 is built from 13 residues.

The chain carries TRBV27 and TRBJ2-3, with D possibly TRBD1 on 5 matching bases. V was pared by 3 bases and J by 7 bases, with 20 bases between. CDR3 length equals 16 residues. CDR1 is MNHEY, CDR2 SMNVEV, per germline (reference sequence). The CDR3 here is CASSFGPERGGNTQYF. Written as DNA, the CDR3 is TGTGCCAGCAGTTTTGGGCCGGAAAGGGGTGGAAATACGCAGTATTTT.

The chain combines TRBV19 with TRBJ1-1; TRBD1 might be the D (5 bases). Germline assignment: CDR1 LNHDA and CDR2 SQIVND (reference sequence). The V gene lost 1 base and the J gene lost 1 base, with 16 bases spanning the gap. The CDR3 extends over 17 amino acids. The CDR3 coding sequence is TGTGCCAGTAGTATAGGCTTCAGTTTAGGGACGAACACTGAAGCTTTCTTT. Amino acid sequence: CASSIGFSLGTNTEAFF.

The rearrangement joins TRBV2 to TRBJ1-4; D gene ambiguous. The V end lost 8 bases, the J end lost 3 bases, and 10 bases lay between the germline ends. CDR1 and CDR2 (germline): SNHLY, FYNNEI. CDR3 length: 13 residues. The CDR3 is CASARWSNEKLFF. The CDR3 DNA is TGTGCCAGCGCCCGGTGGTCTAATGAAAAACTGTTTTTT.

The J gene is TRBJ2-4, the V gene TRBV19; TRBD2 aligns across 13 bases. J was trimmed by 14 bases and V by 5 bases; bases with no gene match: 6. The CDR3 sequence is 13 residues long. CDR1 is LNHDA and CDR2 is SQIVND in the germline V gene (reference sequence). The CDR3 bases are TGTGCCAGTAGTGGGACTAGCGGGATCGGGAAGTACTTC. Translation: CASSGTSGIGKYF.

In regard to this clonotype: One end of the junction varies from germline; a read error may be responsible. This rearrangement joins TRBV10-3 to TRBJ1-1; 7 bases match TRBD1. Germline-derived CDR1 and CDR2 are ENHRY and SYGVKD. The CDR3 extends over 14 amino acids. The CDR3 spells CATSERGQNTEAFF. Written as DNA, the CDR3 is TGTGCCACCAGTGAAAGGGGGCAGAACACTGAAGCTTTCTTT.

This chain connects TRBV2 to TRBJ2-1; 9 bases line up with TRBD2. Germline V gene sequence: CDR1 SNHLY, CDR2 FYNNEI. Germline trimming cut 6 bases from V and 3 bases from J; bases unmatched to any gene: 6. The CDR3 runs to 15 residues. The chain's CDR3 is CASRPSGIYYNEQFF. The CDR3 DNA sequence: TGTGCCAGCAGGCCTAGCGGGATCTACTACAATGAGCAGTTCTTC.

Only a few counts were recorded for this clonotype. This chain uses TRBV30 with TRBJ1-1; D perhaps matches TRBD1 (5 bases). CDR1 GTSNPN and CDR2 SVGIG come from the germline V gene (reference sequence). The V end was cut by 3 bases, the J end by 0 bases, with 8 bases between. This CDR3 has 13 residues. Here the CDR3 DNA reads TGTGCCTGGAGGGGACGCTTGAACACTGAAGCTTTCTTT. Translating it yields CAWRGRLNTEAFF. Using reference TRBV30 and TRBJ1-1 for the parts outside the CDR3, the full variable domain is SQTIHQWPATLVQPVGSPLSLECTVEGTSNPNLYWYRQAAGRGLQLLFYSVGIGQISSEVPQNLSASRPQDRQFILSSKKLLLSDSGFYLCAWRGRLNTEAFFGQGTRLTVV.

The chain uses TRBV3-1 and TRBJ1-6; TRBD1 is a possible D gene (5 bases). Germline lookup yields CDR1 LGHDT and CDR2 YNNKEL (reference sequence). Between the trimmed V and J ends, which lost 10 bases and 2 bases, there was a span of 12 bases. The CDR3 is made up of 14 amino acids. In DNA form, the CDR3 reads TGTGCCACAAGGGGCGAAACCTATAATTCACCCCTCCACTTT. Translated, it gives CATRGETYNSPLHF.